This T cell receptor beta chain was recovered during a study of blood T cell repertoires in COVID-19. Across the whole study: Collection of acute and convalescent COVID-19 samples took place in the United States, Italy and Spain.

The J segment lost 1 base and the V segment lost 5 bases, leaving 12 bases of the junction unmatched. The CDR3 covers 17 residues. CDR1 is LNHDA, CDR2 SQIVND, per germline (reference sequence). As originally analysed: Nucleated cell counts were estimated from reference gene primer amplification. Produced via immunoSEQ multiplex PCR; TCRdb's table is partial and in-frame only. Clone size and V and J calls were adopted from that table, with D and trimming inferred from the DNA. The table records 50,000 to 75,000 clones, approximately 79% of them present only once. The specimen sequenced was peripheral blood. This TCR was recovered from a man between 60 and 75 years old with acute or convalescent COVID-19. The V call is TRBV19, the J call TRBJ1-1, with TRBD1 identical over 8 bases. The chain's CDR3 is CASSLFGQGRSNTEAFF. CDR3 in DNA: TGTGCCAGTAGTCTCTTCGGACAGGGAAGGTCGAACACTGAAGCTTTCTTT.